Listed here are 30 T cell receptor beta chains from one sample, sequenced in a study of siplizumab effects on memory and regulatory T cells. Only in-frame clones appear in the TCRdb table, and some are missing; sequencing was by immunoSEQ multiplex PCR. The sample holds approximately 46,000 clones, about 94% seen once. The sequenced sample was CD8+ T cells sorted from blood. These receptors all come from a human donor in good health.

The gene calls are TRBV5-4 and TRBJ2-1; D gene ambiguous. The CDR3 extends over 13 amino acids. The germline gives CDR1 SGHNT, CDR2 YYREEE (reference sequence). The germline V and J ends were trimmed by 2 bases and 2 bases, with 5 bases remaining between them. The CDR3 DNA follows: TGTGCCAGCAGCTTCGTTCCCTACAATGAGCAGTTCTTC. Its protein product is CASSFVPYNEQFF. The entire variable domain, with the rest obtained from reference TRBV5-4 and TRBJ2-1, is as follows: ETGVTQSPTHLIKTRGQQVTLRCSSQSGHNTVSWYQQALGQGPQFIFQYYREEENGRGNFPPRFSGLQFPNYSSELNVNALELDDSALYLCASSFVPYNEQFFGPGTRLTVL.

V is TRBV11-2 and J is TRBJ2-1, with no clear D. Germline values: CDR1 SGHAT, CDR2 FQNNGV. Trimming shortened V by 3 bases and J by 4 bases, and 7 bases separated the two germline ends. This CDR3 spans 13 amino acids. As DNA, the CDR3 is TGTGCCAGCAGCTTTCGGTCTTACAATGAGCAGTTCTTC. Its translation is CASSFRSYNEQFF.

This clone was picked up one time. DNA of the CDR3: TGTGCCAGCAGGGGGTATGGCTACACCTTC. This codes for CASRGYGYTF. The chain couples TRBV7-6 to TRBJ1-2; unclear D gene. CDR3 length: 10 amino acids. Germline V CDR1 and CDR2: SGHVS, FNYEAQ. V was clipped by 6 bases and J by 5 bases, with 4 bases between them.

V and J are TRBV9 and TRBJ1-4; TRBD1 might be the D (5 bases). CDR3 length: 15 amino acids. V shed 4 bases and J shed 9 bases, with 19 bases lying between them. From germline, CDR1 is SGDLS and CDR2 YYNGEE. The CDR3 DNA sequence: TGTGCCAGCAGCCTCGACGGTAGGGACGGACAAAAACTGTTTTTT. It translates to CASSLDGRDGQKLFF.

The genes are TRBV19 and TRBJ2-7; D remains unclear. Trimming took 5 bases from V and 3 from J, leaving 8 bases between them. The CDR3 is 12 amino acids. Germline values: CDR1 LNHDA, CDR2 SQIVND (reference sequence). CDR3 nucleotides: TGTGCCAGTAGTGGCCCTCTCTACGAGCAGTACTTC. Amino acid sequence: CASSGPLYEQYF.

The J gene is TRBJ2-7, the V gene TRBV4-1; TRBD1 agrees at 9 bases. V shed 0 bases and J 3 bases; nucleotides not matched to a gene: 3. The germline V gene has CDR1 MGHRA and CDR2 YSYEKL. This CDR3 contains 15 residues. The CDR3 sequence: CASSQEGTGFYEQYF. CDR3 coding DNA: TGCGCCAGCAGCCAAGAAGGGACAGGGTTCTACGAGCAGTACTTC.

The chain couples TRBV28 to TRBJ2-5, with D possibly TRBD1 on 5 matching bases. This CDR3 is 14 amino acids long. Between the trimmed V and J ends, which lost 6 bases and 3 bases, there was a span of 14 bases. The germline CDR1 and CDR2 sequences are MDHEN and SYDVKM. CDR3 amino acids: CASSPIQGKETQYF. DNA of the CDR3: TGTGCCAGCAGCCCTATCCAGGGAAAAGAGACCCAGTACTTC. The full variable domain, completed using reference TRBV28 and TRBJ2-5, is DVKVTQSSRYLVKRTGEKVFLECVQDMDHENMFWYRQDPGLGLRLIYFSYDVKMKEKGDIPEGYSVSREKKERFSLILESASTNQTSMYLCASSPIQGKETQYFGPGTRLLVL.

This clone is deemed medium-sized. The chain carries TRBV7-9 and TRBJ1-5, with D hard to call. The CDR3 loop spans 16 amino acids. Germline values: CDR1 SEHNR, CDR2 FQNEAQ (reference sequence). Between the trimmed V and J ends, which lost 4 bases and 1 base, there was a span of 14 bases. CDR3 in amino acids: CASSSGGPPSNQPQHF. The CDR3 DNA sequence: TGTGCCAGCAGCTCCGGAGGACCTCCCAGCAATCAGCCCCAGCATTTT.

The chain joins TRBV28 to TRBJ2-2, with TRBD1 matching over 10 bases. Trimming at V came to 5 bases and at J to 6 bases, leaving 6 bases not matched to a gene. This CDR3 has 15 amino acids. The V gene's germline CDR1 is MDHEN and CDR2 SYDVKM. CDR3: CASSPGTGDPGELFF. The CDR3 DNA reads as TGTGCCAGCAGTCCAGGGACAGGGGACCCCGGGGAGCTGTTTTTT.

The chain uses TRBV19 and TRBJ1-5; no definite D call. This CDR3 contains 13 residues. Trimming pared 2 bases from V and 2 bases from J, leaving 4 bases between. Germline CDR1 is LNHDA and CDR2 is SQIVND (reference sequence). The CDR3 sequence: CASSISGNQPQHF. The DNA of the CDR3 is TGTGCCAGTAGTATATCCGGCAATCAGCCCCAGCATTTT.

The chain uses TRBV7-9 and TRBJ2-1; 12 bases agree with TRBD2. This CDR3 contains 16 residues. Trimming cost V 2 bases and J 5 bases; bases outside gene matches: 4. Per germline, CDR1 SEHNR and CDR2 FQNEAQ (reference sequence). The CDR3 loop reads CASSLPSGRADNEQFF. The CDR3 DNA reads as TGTGCCAGCAGCTTACCTAGCGGGAGGGCCGACAATGAGCAGTTCTTC.

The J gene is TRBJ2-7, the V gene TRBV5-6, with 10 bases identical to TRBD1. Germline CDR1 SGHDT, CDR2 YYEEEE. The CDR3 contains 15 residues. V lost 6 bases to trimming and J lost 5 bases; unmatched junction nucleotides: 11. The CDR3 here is CASIIMGQGMNEQYF. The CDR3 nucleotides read TGTGCCAGCATCATAATGGGACAGGGGATGAACGAGCAGTACTTC.

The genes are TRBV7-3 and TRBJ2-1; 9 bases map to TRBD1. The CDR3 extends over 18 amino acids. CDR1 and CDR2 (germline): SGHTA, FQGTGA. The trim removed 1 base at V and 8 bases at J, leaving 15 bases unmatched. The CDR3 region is CASSLKPRRDRDDHEQFF. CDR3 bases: TGTGCCAGCAGCTTAAAGCCCCGCCGGGACAGGGATGACCATGAGCAGTTCTTC.

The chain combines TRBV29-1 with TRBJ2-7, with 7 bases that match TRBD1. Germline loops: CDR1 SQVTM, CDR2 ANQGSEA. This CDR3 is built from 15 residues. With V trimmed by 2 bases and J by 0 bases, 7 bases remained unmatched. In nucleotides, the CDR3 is TGCAGCGTTGAATTCCGGGACAGCAACTCCTACGAGCAGTACTTC. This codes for CSVEFRDSNSYEQYF.

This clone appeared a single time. CDR3 region: CASRAESDYNEQFF. The CDR3 bases are TGTGCCAGCAGGGCAGAAAGCGACTACAATGAGCAGTTCTTC. The chain has TRBV7-9 and TRBJ2-1; D call uncertain. Germline CDR1 SEHNR, CDR2 FQNEAQ (reference sequence). Trimming cost V 6 bases and J 3 bases, with 12 bases left between them. The CDR3 is 14 amino acids.

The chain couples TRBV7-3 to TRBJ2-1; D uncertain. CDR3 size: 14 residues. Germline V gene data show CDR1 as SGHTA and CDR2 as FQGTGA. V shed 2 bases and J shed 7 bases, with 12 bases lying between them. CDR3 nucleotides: TGTGCCAGCAGCTTACTTCACGGTTCGAATGAGCAGTTCTTC. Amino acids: CASSLLHGSNEQFF. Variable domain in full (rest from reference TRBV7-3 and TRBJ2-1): GAGVSQTPSNKVTEKGKYVELRCDPISGHTALYWYRQSLGQGPEFLIYFQGTGAADDSGLPNDRFFAVRPEGSVSTLKIQRTERGDSAVYLCASSLLHGSNEQFFGPGTRLTVL.

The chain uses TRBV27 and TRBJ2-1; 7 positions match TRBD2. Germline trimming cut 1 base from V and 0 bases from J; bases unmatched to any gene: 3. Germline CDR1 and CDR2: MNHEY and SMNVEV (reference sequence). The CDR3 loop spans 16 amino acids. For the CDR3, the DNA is TGTGCCAGCAGTTTATATCCTAGCGGCTCCTACAATGAGCAGTTCTTC. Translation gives CASSLYPSGSYNEQFF.

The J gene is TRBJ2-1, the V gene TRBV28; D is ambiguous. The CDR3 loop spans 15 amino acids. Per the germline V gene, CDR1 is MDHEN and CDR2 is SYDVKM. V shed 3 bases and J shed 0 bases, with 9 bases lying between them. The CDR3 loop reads CASSFGVGSYNEQFF. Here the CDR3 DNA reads TGTGCCAGCAGTTTTGGAGTAGGCTCCTACAATGAGCAGTTCTTC.

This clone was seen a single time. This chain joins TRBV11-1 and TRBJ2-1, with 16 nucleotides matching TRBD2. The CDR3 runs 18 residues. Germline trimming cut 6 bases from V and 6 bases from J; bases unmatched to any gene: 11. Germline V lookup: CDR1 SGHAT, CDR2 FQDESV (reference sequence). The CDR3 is CASRGPGLAGGPLNEQFF. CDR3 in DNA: TGTGCCAGCAGGGGTCCGGGACTAGCGGGAGGGCCCCTCAATGAGCAGTTCTTC.

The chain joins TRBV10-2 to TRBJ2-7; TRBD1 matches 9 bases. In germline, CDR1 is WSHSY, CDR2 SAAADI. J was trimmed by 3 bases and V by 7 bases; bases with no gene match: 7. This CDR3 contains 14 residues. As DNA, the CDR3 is TGCGCCAGCACTAACGACAGGGGGAGCTACGAGCAGTACTTC. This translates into CASTNDRGSYEQYF.

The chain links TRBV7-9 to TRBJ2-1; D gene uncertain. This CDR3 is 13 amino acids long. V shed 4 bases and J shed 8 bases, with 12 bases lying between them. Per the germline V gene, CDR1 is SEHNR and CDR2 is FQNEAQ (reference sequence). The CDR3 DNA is TGTGCCAGCAGCTCTTCGGCCGGGTATGAGCAGTTCTTC. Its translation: CASSSSAGYEQFF. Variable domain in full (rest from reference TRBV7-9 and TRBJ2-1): DTGVSQNPRHKITKRGQNVTFRCDPISEHNRLYWYRQTLGQGPEFLTYFQNEAQLEKSRLLSDRFSAERPKGSFSTLEIQRTEQGDSAMYLCASSSSAGYEQFFGPGTRLTVL.

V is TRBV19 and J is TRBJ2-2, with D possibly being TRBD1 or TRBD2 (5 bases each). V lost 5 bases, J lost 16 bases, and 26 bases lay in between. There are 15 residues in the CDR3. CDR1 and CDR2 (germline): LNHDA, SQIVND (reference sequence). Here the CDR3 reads CASSALGTSKADPFF. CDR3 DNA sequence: TGTGCCAGTAGTGCCCTAGGGACCTCCAAAGCGGATCCGTTTTTT.

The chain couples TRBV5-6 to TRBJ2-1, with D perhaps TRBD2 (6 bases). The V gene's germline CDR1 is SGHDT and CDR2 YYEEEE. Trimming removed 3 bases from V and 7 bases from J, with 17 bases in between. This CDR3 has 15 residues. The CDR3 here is CASSSTGTALNEQFF. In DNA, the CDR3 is TGTGCCAGCAGCTCTACCGGGACTGCGTTAAATGAGCAGTTCTTC.

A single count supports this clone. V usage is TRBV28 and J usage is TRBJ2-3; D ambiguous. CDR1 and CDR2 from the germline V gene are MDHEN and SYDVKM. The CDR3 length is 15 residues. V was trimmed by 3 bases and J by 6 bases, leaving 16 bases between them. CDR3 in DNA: TGTGCCAGCAGTTTTCTCCAAGAGGCTCGGGATACGCAGTATTTT. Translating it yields CASSFLQEARDTQYF.

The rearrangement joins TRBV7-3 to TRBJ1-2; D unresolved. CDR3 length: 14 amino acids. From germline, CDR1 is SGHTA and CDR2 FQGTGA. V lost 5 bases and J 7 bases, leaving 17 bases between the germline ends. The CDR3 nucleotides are TGTGCCAGCAGCCTCCCTGATGGAGTGAGTGGCTACACCTTC. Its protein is CASSLPDGVSGYTF. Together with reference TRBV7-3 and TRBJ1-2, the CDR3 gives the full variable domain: GAGVSQTPSNKVTEKGKYVELRCDPISGHTALYWYRQSLGQGPEFLIYFQGTGAADDSGLPNDRFFAVRPEGSVSTLKIQRTERGDSAVYLCASSLPDGVSGYTFGSGTRLTVV.

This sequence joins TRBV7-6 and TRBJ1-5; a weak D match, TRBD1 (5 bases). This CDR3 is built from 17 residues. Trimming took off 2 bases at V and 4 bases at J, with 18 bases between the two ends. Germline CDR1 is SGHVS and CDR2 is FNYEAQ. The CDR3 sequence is CASSLLLGGMENQPQHF. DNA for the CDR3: TGTGCCAGCAGCTTATTGCTGGGGGGGATGGAAAATCAGCCCCAGCATTTT.

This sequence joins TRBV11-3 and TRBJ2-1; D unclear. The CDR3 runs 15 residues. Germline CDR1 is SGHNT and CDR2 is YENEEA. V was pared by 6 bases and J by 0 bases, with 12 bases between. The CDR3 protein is CASSIRMSSYNEQFF. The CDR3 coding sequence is TGTGCCAGCAGTATAAGGATGAGCTCCTACAATGAGCAGTTCTTC.

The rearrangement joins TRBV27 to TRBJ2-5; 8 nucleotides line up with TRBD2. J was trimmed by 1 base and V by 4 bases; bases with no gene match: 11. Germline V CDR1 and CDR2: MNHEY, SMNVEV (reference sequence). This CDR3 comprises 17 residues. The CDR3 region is CASSSLLGRAGQETQYF. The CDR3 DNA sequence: TGTGCCAGCAGTTCCCTTCTCGGGAGGGCCGGCCAAGAGACCCAGTACTTC.

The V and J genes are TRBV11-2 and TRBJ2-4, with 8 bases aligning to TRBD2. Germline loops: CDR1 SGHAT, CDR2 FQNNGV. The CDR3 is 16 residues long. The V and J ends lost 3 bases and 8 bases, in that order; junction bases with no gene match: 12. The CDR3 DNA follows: TGTGCCAGCAGCTTTGGTATTGAGCGGGAGTGGGACATTCAGTACTTC. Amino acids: CASSFGIEREWDIQYF.

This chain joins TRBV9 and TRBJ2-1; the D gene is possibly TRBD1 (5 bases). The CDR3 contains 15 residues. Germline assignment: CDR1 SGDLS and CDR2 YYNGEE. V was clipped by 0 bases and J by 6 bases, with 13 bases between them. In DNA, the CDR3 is TGTGCCAGCAGCGTAGTAGGGGCTTGGGGCAATGAGCAGTTCTTC. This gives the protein CASSVVGAWGNEQFF.